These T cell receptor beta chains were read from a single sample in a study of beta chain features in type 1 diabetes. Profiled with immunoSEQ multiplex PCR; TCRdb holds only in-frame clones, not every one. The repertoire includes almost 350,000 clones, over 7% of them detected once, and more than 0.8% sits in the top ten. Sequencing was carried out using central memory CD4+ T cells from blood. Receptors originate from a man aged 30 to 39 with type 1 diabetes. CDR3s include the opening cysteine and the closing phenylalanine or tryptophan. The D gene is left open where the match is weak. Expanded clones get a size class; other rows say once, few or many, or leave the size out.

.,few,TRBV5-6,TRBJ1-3,TGTGCCAGCAGCTTGGAGGGTAACGGAAACACCATATATTTT,CASSLEGNGNTIYF
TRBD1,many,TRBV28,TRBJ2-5,TGTGCCAGCAGCTCGGGGACAGGGTGGGAGACCCAGTACTTC,CASSSGTGWETQYF
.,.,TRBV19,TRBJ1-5,TGTGCCAGTAGCCCCGGGGGGCGAATTTATAGCAATCAGCCCCAGCATTTT,CASSPGGRIYSNQPQHF
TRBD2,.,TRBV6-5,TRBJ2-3,TGTGCCAGCACTCTGGCGGGGAGGGAAGATACGCAGTATTTT,CASTLAGREDTQYF
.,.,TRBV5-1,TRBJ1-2,TGCGCCAGCAGCTTGGACCTGCCCTATGGCTACACCTTC,CASSLDLPYGYTF
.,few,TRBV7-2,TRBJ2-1,TGTGCCAGCAGCTTCTCCTACAATGAGCAGTTCTTC,CASSFSYNEQFF
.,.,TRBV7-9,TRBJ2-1,TGTGCCAGCAGCGTAAGACCGGGACGCCCCTACAATGAGCAGTTCTTC,CASSVRPGRPYNEQFF
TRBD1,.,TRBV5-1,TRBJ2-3,TGCGCCAGCAGCTTGGCCAGTCAGGGGGCAGATACGCAGTATTTT,CASSLASQGADTQYF
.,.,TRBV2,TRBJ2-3,TGTGCCAGCAGTGAGCTAGCGAGCACAGATACGCAGTATTTT,CASSELASTDTQYF
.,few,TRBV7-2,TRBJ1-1,TGTGCCAGCAGCTTGTGGATGAACACTGAAGCTTTCTTT,CASSLWMNTEAFF
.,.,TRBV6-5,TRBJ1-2,TGTGCCAGCACCTACAAGATGGGGGGCTATGGCTACACCTTC,CASTYKMGGYGYTF
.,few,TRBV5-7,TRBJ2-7,TGTGCCAGCAGCTTCTACAGGGTTCACGAGCAGTACTTC,CASSFYRVHEQYF
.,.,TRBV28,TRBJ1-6,TGTGCCAGCAGTCCCCAGACCGGAGATTCACCCCTCCACTTT,CASSPQTGDSPLHF
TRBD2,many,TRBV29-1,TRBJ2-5,TGCAGCGTTGAAGATCGGCGGGGGATACAAGAGACCCAGTACTTC,CSVEDRRGIQETQYF
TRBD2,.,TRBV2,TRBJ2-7,TGTGCCAGCAGGGGCGGACTAGCGGGGGGAGAGCAGTACTTC,CASRGGLAGGEQYF
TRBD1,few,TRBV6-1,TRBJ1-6,TGTGCCAGCAGTGAACCGGGACAGGGTCGGAATTCACCCCTCCACTTT,CASSEPGQGRNSPLHF
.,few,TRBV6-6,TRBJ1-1,TGTGCCAGCAGTTACGGCAGGGAGGGAGCTTTCTTT,CASSYGREGAFF
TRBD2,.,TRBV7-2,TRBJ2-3,TGTGCCAGCAGCTCGGGACTAGCGGGGTGGACAGATACGCAGTATTTT,CASSSGLAGWTDTQYF
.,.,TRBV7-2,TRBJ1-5,TGTGCCAGCAGCTTACGCGGCACTAGCAATCAGCCCCAGCATTTT,CASSLRGTSNQPQHF